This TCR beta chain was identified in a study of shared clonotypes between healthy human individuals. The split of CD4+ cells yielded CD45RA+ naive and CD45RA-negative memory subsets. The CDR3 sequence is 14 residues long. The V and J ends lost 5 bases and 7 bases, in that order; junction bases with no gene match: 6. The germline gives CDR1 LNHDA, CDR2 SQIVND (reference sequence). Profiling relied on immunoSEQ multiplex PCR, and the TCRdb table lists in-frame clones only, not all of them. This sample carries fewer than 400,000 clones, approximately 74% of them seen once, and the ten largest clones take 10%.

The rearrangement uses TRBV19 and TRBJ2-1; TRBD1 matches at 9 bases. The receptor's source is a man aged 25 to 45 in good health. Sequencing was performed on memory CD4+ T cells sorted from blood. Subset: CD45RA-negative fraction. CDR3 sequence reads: CASSRDREGNEQFF. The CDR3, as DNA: TGTGCCAGTAGTCGGGACAGGGAGGGGAATGAGCAGTTCTTC.